This TCR beta chain was identified during a study of PD-1 blockade in classical Hodgkin lymphoma. About the study: Patients got intravenous nivolumab 3 mg/kg every 2 weeks. Findings and limits, study-wide: Before treatment, complete responders showed about the same diversity as newly diagnosed patients. Possible causes of repertoire differences, disease activity or prior therapy, remain undefined. With CD4+ cells, TCR diversity rose significantly by C4D1, but not with CD8+ cells.

Generated by immunoSEQ multiplex PCR, the TCRdb table keeps only in-frame clones and is missing some. Here the sample spans 4,000 to 6,000 clones, about 79% being singletons. Remarks on this clone: The antigen is undetermined.

Time point meaning: cycle 4 day 1 (C4D1), after around six weeks of nivolumab. All trial patients relapsed after autologous stem cell transplantation. CD4+ T cells were purified from thawed PBMCs by magnetic negative selection. Here the sequenced sample was CD4+ T cells from blood, taken before the fourth cycle of nivolumab. The receptor was isolated from a human donor with classical Hodgkin lymphoma.

The CDR3 region is CASRPPGSPPGNQPQHF. The DNA for the CDR3 is TGTGCCAGCAGACCACCGGGGTCCCCACCCGGCAATCAGCCCCAGCATTTT. The chain combines TRBV28 with TRBJ1-5; D remains unclear. The CDR3 length is 17 residues. V was trimmed by 6 bases and J by 2 bases, leaving 20 bases between them. Per germline, CDR1 MDHEN and CDR2 SYDVKM.